This T cell receptor beta chain derives from a study of cytomegalovirus exposure and HLA in healthy donors. Turning to the study itself: Later analysis reported that the roughly 110 validation repertoires shared the platform of the roughly 670 first-cohort repertoires. Study results and limitations: Most sequenced TCRs were rare (though some public TCRs occurred in many donors). According to reports, the classifier identified cytomegalovirus status with high specificity and sensitivity.

A word on this clone: What it recognizes is unknown.

Using immunoSEQ multiplex PCR, the repertoire was profiled, and TCRdb retains in-frame clones only, with some absent. The table includes some 45,000 clones, 92% detected once. The clonotype originates from a man in his late teens or twenties in good health and CMV-seronegative. Sequenced material: PBMCs.

CDR3 loop: CASSVGVNRQTDIQYF. The CDR3 DNA follows: TGTGCCAGCAGCGTAGGGGTAAATCGACAGACAGACATTCAGTACTTC. J is TRBJ2-4 and V is TRBV9; tentative D call: TRBD1 (5 bases). Germline V gene lookup returns CDR1 SGDLS and CDR2 YYNGEE. Trimming pared 0 bases from V and 8 bases from J, leaving 18 bases between. The CDR3 is made up of 16 amino acids.